This T cell receptor beta chain is from a study of CXCR3-negative and CXCR3-positive naive CD8 T cells (dated by TCRdb to the late 2010s). For context, the study as a whole: Approximately 130 million TRB reads were obtained in total, roughly 1.5 +/- 0.3 million reads per library. Data from about 10 donors, pooled across two independent experiments, went into the diversity and physicochemical repertoire analyses. Naive subsets from about 5 donors and memory cells from 3 donors were included in the TRBV-TRBJ cluster analysis.

Each CD8+ T cell subset was flow-sorted in triplicate, and some 310,000 cells per subset were placed directly into RLT lysis buffer. To keep memory contaminants out, a stringent definition of naive CD8+ T cells was applied: CD45RO-CCR7+CD27+CD95-. Standard density gradient centrifugation was used to isolate peripheral blood mononuclear cells from buffy coats. Naive CXCR3-negative and CXCR3-positive CD8+ T cells were flow-sorted using a FACSAria III. Total RNA was extracted from sorted cells using an RNeasy Mini Kit. In regard to this clonotype: There is no known antigen for this receptor.

TCRdb shows the sequencer as NextSeq 550. The Human TCR Profiling Kit (MiLaboratory) was used to prepare UMI-labeled 5' RACE TRB cDNA libraries. cDNA synthesis used the entire amount of extracted RNA, and PCR amplification then used the entire amount of cDNA produced. Libraries were prepared in parallel with an identical number of PCR cycles. As for the authors' bioinformatics: About 53,000 +/- 9,400 unique UMI-labeled TRB cDNA molecules per library were extracted with MIGEC and MiXCR, with at least two reads per UMI required. An average of approximately 40,000 +/- 10,000 functional in-frame TRB CDR3 nucleotide clonotypes without stop codons was found per library. After downsampling to 5000 UMI-labeled TRB molecules per sample, diversity metrics such as normalized Shannon-Wiener and Chao1 were calculated in VDJtools. Clonotype-size-weighted physicochemical properties of the central five CDR3 residues (interaction energy, strength, volume and Kidera factor 4) were computed in VDJtools. One entry per CDR3 protein sequence results from the TCRdb reprocessing of the reads, with DNA left out. TCRdb's processing, not the authors', yielded these V and J calls. The table held for this sample gives 70,000 to 95,000 distinct CDR3 sequences. Jointly, the top ten make up around 1.5% of the sample.

What the work shows at the level of the full study, not this receptor alone: Compared with CXCR3-negative naive cells, CXCR3-positive naive cells had TRB CDR3s with higher hydrophobicity (lower Kidera factor 4), lower energy, and higher strength and volume indices. Because CXCR3 expression was partially decreased after cryopreservation, freshly isolated PBMCs were used for most assays. Because surface CD5, which is linked to self-reactivity in mice, was comparable between the naive subsets, TCR interaction strength was also inferred from the physicochemical properties of TRB CDR3s. Naive CXCR3-negative and CXCR3-positive cells from the same donor showed similar TRBV-TRBJ usage, whereas memory cells showed distinct patterns. Repertoire diversity was comparably high in both naive subsets but much lower in memory CD8+ T cells.

The CDR3 runs 18 residues from the cysteine to the phenylalanine. No DNA is given. CDR1 and CDR2 were assigned from the germline V gene (reference sequence) as LGHDT and YNNKEL. Sequencing was carried out using naive CXCR3- CD8+ T cells from blood. In the paper's terms, the cell subset or site label means: CD45RO-CCR7+CD27+CD95- naive CD8+ T cells lacking CXCR3 (TNR3-). The chain is assembled from TRBV3-1 and TRBJ2-5; with no DNA, the TCRdb D assignment of TRBD2 cannot be verified. This clonotype originated in a human donor in good health. Some clones in this sample may be carry-over from other donors' samples. The CDR3 region: CASSHLLRTSEDWETQYF.